This TCR beta chain was captured by sequencing in a study of blood T cell repertoires in COVID-19. About the study: Sites in the United States, Italy and Spain provided acute and convalescent COVID-19 samples. T cells, B-cell-depleted T cells, or PBMCs supplied cDNA or gDNA.

CDR3 size: 16 residues. The V and J ends lost 1 base and 6 bases, in that order; junction bases with no gene match: 6. The germline CDR1 and CDR2 sequences are SGHVS and FQNEAQ. Methods used by the authors: Amplifying reference gene primers gave estimates of nucleated cell counts. Sequencing used immunoSEQ multiplex PCR; TCRdb keeps in-frame clones, though not all of them. V, J and clone size are those of that table, while D and trimming were read from the DNA. Altogether about 70,000 clones are present, approximately 79% being singletons, with the ten largest covering roughly 6%. The V and J genes are TRBV7-8 and TRBJ1-4, with 9 bases fitting TRBD1. The specimen was peripheral blood. The receptor was derived from a woman aged 55-69 years with acute or convalescent COVID-19. The CDR3 reads CASSLGSGTGYEKLFF. The CDR3 DNA reads as TGTGCCAGCAGCTTAGGCTCTGGGACAGGGTATGAAAAACTGTTTTTT.